This TCR beta chain was profiled in a study of T-cell memory formation after mild COVID-19. About the study: There were largely donor-specific TCR clusters. Study-wide findings and caveats: Cross-reactive memory apparently joined, as some responding clones appeared in pre-infection memory.

About this clonotype itself: Its cognate antigen is unknown.

CDR3 length: 14 residues. Trimming cost V 7 bases and J 4 bases; bases outside gene matches: 9. Sample barcodes and UMIs were carried by the TCR alpha and TCR beta cDNA libraries that 5'RACE generated with constant-segment primers. Via MiXCR, TCRdb re-called the 5' RACE reads, giving one row per CDR3 protein. The sample has 350,000 to 500,000 distinct CDR3 sequences, 20% to 25% seen once. This chain links TRBV12-3 or TRBV12-4 with TRBJ1-1; 7 nucleotides match TRBD1. The source material was PBMCs or a T cell subset sorted from them (not recorded which). The receptor's source is an adult woman who had mild COVID-19 (a few samples of this study predate the infection). Cell type and time point are not known. The CDR3 loop reads CASTQDRAATEAFF. The CDR3, as DNA: TGTGCCAGCACCCAAGACAGGGCTGCCACTGAAGCTTTCTTT.